This T cell receptor beta chain originates from a study of shared clonotypes between healthy human individuals. About the research overall: CD4 naive and CD4 memory each took three plates per donor, while CD8 naive took two and CD8 memory one. Findings and limits, study-wide: Rarefaction gave evidence that sorted-subset sequencing remained incomplete despite large depth.

Authors' processing steps: Quality scores were absent from the junction-only immunoSEQ sequences, so filtering differed. The repertoire was sequenced with immunoSEQ multiplex PCR; TCRdb's copy has only in-frame clones and lacks some. D and trimming were read from the DNA, whereas the V and J calls and clone size are those reported in that table. The repertoire holds around 2.5 million clones, with roughly 93% as singletons. V lost 8 bases to trimming and J lost 0 bases, with 17 bases between them. The CDR3 contains 15 residues. Per the germline V gene, CDR1 is MNHEY and CDR2 is SVGAGI. Of note for this clone: What it binds is not known.

The source of this sequence is a man between 18 and 29 years old in good health. Some clones in this sample may be carry-over from other donors' samples. The rearrangement joins TRBV6-5 to TRBJ2-7, with D possibly being TRBD1 (5 bases). Input material: naive CD4+ T cells from PBMCs. Sample subset: CD45RA+ positively selected. The CDR3 sequence is CASGPSQGSSYEQYF. The CDR3, as DNA: TGTGCCAGCGGCCCTTCCCAGGGTAGCTCCTACGAGCAGTACTTC.